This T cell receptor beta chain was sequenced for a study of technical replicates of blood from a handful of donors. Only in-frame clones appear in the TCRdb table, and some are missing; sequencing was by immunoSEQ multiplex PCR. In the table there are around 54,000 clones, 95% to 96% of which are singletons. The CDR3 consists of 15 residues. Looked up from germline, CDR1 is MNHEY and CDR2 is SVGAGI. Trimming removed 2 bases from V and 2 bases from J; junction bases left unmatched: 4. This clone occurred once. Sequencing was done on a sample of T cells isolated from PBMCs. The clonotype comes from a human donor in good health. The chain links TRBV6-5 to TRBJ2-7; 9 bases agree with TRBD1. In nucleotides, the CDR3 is TGTGCCAGCAGTTACCGGGACAGGGTCCCCTACGAGCAGTACTTC. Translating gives CASSYRDRVPYEQYF.